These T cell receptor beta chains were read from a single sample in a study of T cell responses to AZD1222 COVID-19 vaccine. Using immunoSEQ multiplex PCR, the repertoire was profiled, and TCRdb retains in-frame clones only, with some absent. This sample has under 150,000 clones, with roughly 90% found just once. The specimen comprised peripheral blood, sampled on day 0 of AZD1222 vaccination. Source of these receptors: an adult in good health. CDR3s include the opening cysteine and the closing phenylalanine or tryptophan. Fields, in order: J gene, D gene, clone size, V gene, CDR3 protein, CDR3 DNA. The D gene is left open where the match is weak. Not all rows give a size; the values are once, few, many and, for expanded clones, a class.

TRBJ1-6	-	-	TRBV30	CAWRSGQLYSPLHF	TGTGCCTGGAGGTCGGGACAACTCTATTCACCCCTCCACTTT
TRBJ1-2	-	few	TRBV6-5	CASSFTGEGYTF	TGTGCCAGCAGTTTCACGGGAGAGGGCTACACCTTC
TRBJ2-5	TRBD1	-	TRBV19	CASRDRVGETQYF	TGTGCCAGTAGAGACAGGGTGGGGGAGACCCAGTACTTC
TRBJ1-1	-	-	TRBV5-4	CASSRIDIMNTEAFF	TGTGCCAGCAGTCGAATCGACATTATGAACACTGAAGCTTTCTTT
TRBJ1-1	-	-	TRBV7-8	CASSGVPGPDTEAFF	TGTGCCAGCAGCGGGGTCCCGGGACCGGACACTGAAGCTTTCTTT
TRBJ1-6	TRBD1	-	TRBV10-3	CAISGGQEIPAYGSPLHF	TGTGCCATCAGTGGGGGACAGGAGATCCCAGCTTATGGTTCACCCCTCCACTTT
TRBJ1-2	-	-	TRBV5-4	CASSLDSNYGYTF	TGTGCCAGCAGCTTGGATTCTAACTATGGCTACACCTTC
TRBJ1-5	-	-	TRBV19	CASSMGVNQPQHF	TGTGCCAGTAGTATGGGCGTCAATCAGCCCCAGCATTTT
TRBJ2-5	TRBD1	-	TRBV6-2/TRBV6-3	CASSRDRGIYETQYF	TGTGCCAGCAGTAGGGACAGGGGAATCTACGAGACCCAGTACTTC
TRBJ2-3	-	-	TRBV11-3	CASSLGSGPATDTQYF	TGTGCCAGCAGCTTAGGGAGCGGGCCTGCGACAGATACGCAGTATTTT
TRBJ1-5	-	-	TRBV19	CASSIEEGGNQPQHF	TGTGCCAGTAGTATTGAGGAGGGCGGCAATCAGCCCCAGCATTTT
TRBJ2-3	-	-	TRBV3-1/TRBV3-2	CASSQGGLGQESTDTQYF	TGTGCCAGCAGCCAAGGGGGACTAGGACAGGAATCCACAGATACGCAGTATTTT
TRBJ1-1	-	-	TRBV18	CASSPAGGGTEAFF	TGTGCCAGCTCACCAGCCGGGGGCGGCACTGAAGCTTTCTTT
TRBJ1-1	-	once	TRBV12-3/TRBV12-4	CASSWGENTEAFF	TGTGCCAGCAGTTGGGGGGAGAACACTGAAGCTTTCTTT
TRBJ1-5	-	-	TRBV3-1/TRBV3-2	CASSPPGGYYRGNQPQHF	TGTGCCAGCAGCCCCCCCGGCGGATATTATAGGGGCAATCAGCCCCAGCATTTT
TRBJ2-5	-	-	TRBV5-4	CASSLASQETQYF	TGTGCCAGCAGCTTGGCCAGCCAAGAGACCCAGTACTTC
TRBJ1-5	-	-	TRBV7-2	CASSWSGDQPQHF	TGTGCCAGCAGCTGGAGTGGTGATCAGCCCCAGCATTTT
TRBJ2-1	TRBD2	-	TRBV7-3	CASSPTSGRTWEQFF	TGTGCCAGCAGCCCTACTAGCGGGAGGACCTGGGAGCAGTTCTTC
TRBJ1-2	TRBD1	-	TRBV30	CAWDSTRTGGQYGYTF	TGTGCCTGGGATAGTACCCGGACAGGGGGGCAATATGGCTACACCTTC
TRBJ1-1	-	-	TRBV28	CASRGAYQGNTEAFF	TGTGCCAGCAGGGGGGCGTATCAGGGAAACACTGAAGCTTTCTTT
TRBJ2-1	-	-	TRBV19	CASSSLAVYNEQFF	TGTGCCAGTAGTTCGCTAGCAGTTTACAATGAGCAGTTCTTC
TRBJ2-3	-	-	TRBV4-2	CASSQELARGRSDTQYF	TGTGCCAGCAGCCAAGAGTTGGCGCGGGGCCGGTCAGATACGCAGTATTTT
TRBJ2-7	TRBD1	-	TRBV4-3	CASSQVPQGSSYEQYF	TGCGCCAGCAGCCAAGTCCCACAGGGGAGCTCCTACGAGCAGTACTTC
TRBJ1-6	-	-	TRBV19	CASSRQNSPLHF	TGTGCCAGTAGTAGACAGAATTCACCCCTCCACTTT
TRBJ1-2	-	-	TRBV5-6	CASSLTTDNIYGYTF	TGTGCCAGCAGCTTGACGACGGATAACATCTATGGCTACACCTTC
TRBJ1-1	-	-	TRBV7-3	CASSSSLTGTEAFF	TGTGCCAGCAGCTCGTCCCTGACGGGCACTGAAGCTTTCTTT
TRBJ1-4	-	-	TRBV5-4	CASGGESGNEKLFF	TGTGCCAGCGGGGGGGAGAGTGGTAATGAAAAACTGTTTTTT
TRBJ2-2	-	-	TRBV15	CATSRRQLTGPGELFF	TGTGCCACCAGCAGAAGACAGTTAACAGGACCCGGGGAGCTGTTTTTT
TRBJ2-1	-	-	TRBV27	CASSERGKGYNEQFF	TGTGCCAGCAGCGAACGGGGTAAAGGGTACAATGAGCAGTTCTTC
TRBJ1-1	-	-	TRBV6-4	CASSDRVNTEAFF	TGTGCCAGCAGTGACCGTGTTAACACTGAAGCTTTCTTT
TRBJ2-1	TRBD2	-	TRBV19	CASSLAGGNNEQFF	TGTGCCAGTAGTCTCGCGGGGGGGAACAATGAGCAGTTCTTC
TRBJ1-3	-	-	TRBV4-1	CASSQDPAGALGNTIYF	TGCGCCAGCAGCCAAGACCCCGCGGGAGCTCTTGGAAACACCATATATTTT
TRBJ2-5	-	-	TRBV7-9	CASSFNGETQYF	TGTGCCAGCAGCTTTAATGGGGAGACCCAGTACTTC
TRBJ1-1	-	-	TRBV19	CASSRRSTYTEAFF	TGTGCCAGTAGCCGCAGGTCAACGTACACTGAAGCTTTCTTT
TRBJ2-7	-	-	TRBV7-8	CASSTKYEQYF	TGTGCCAGCAGCACTAAGTACGAGCAGTACTTC
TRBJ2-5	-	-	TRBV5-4	CASSSARDSFQETQYF	TGTGCCAGCAGCTCTGCACGTGACAGCTTCCAAGAGACCCAGTACTTC
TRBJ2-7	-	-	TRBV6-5	CATLESSSFYEQYF	TGTGCCACACTTGAATCTAGCAGCTTCTACGAGCAGTACTTC
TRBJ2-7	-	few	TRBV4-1	CASSHSPWGGSYEQYF	TGCGCCAGCAGCCATAGCCCTTGGGGCGGTAGCTACGAGCAGTACTTC
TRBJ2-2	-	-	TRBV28	CASSSSRAGELFF	TGTGCCAGCAGTTCCAGTCGGGCCGGGGAGCTGTTTTTT
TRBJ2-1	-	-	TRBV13	CASSLGFGSPGVGGQFF	TGTGCCAGCAGCTTAGGCTTTGGATCCCCGGGGGTAGGGGGGCAGTTCTTC
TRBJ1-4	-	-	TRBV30	CAWHGGPVGEKLFF	TGTGCCTGGCATGGAGGCCCAGTGGGGGAAAAACTGTTTTTT